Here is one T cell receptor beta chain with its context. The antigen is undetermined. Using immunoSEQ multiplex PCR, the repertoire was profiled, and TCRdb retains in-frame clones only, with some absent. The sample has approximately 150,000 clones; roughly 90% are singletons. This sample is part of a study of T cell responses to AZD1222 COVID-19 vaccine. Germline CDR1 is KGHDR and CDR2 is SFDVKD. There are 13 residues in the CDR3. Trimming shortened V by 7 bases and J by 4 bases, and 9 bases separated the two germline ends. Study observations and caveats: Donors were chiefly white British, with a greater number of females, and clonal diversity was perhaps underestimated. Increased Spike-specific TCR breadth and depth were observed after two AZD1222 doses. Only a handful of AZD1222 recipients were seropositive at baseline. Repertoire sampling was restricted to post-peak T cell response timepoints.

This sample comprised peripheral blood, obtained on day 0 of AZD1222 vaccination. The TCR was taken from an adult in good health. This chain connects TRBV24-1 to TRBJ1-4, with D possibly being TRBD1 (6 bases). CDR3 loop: CATSGTSNEKLFF. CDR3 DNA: TGTGCCACCAGCGGGACAAGTAATGAAAAACTGTTTTTT.